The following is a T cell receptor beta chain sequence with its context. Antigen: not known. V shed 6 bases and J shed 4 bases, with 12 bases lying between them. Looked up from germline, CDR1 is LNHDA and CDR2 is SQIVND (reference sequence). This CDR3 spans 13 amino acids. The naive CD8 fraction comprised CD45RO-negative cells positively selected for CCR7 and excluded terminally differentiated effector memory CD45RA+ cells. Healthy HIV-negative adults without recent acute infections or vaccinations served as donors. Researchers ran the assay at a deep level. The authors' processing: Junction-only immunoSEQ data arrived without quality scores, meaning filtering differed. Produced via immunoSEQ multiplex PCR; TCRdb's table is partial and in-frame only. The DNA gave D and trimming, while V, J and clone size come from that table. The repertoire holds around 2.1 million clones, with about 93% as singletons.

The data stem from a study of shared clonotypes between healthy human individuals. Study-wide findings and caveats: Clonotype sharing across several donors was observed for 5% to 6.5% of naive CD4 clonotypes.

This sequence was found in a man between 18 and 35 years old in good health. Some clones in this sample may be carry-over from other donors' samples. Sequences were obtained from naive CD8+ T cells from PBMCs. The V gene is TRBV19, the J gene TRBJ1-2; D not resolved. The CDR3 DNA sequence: TGTGCCAGTAGCCCGCGCAGTATCTATGGCTACACCTTC. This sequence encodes CASSPRSIYGYTF.